The next 32 T cell receptor beta chains were all read from a single sample in a study of control samples from healthy donors and cancer patients. Profiling relied on immunoSEQ multiplex PCR, and the TCRdb table lists in-frame clones only, not all of them. The table lists 40,000 or so clones, around 93% of them singletons. The sequencing sample was made of PBMCs. These receptor sequences come from a woman in her thirties or forties with head and neck cancer.

The chain employs TRBV12-3 or TRBV12-4 and TRBJ1-6; D is possibly TRBD1 (5 bases). Trimming removed 9 bases from V and 7 bases from J, with 10 bases in between. CDR3 length equals 12 residues. CDR3 DNA: TGTGCCAGTACAGGACTAAATTCACCCCTCCACTTT. This translates into CASTGLNSPLHF.

The V gene is TRBV12-3 or TRBV12-4, the J gene TRBJ1-2; possibly TRBD1 for D (5 bases). The CDR3 is 13 residues long. Trimming stripped 6 bases from V and 6 bases from J, with 14 bases between. Written as DNA, the CDR3 is TGTGCCAGCAGGCCTTCCGGGGGTAATGGCTACACCTTC. As protein: CASRPSGGNGYTF.

This chain links TRBV5-5 with TRBJ1-5, with D tentatively TRBD1 (6 bases). Per the germline V gene, CDR1 is SGHKS and CDR2 is YYEKEE (reference sequence). CDR3 size: 16 residues. Trimming cost V 3 bases and J 4 bases, with 17 bases left between them. The CDR3 sequence is CASSSGGGGGNQPQHF. The CDR3 DNA is TGTGCCAGCAGCTCTGGTGGAGGGGGGGGGAATCAGCCCCAGCATTTT.

This clone was seen a few times. The chain has TRBV7-8 and TRBJ2-7; TRBD1 matches 9 bases. From germline, CDR1 is SGHVS and CDR2 FQNEAQ. The junction had 5 bases not matched to a gene; V was cut back by 3 bases and J by 2 bases. CDR3 size: 15 residues. The CDR3 reads CASSLGQGGTYEQYF. In DNA form, the CDR3 reads TGTGCCAGCAGCTTGGGACAGGGTGGGACCTACGAGCAGTACTTC.

The chain is built from TRBV12-3 or TRBV12-4 and TRBJ2-7; TRBD2 agrees at 8 bases. This CDR3 is built from 12 residues. Trimming removed 6 bases from V and 12 bases from J; junction bases left unmatched: 10. The CDR3 sequence is CASSSRGGMRYF. CDR3 in DNA: TGTGCCAGCAGCTCCCGGGGGGGGATGAGGTACTTC.

This sequence joins TRBV4-2 and TRBJ2-7; D gene unclear. Deletions cut 2 bases from V and 0 bases from J, with 5 bases between. Germline V gene lookup returns CDR1 LGHNA and CDR2 YNFKEQ. The CDR3 is 13 amino acids. The CDR3 nucleotides are TGTGCCAGCAGCCAAATTCTCTCCTACGAGCAGTACTTC. Translation gives CASSQILSYEQYF.

The chain has TRBV9 and TRBJ2-6; the D is unclear. The CDR3 contains 17 residues. Trimming left V 4 bases short and J 0 bases short, with 14 bases between. Germline assignment: CDR1 SGDLS and CDR2 YYNGEE. The CDR3 DNA follows: TGTGCCAGCAGCTTCGGGTGGCGGTACTCTGGGGCCAACGTCCTGACTTTC. Translating gives CASSFGWRYSGANVLTF.

The chain couples TRBV2 to TRBJ2-7; the match to TRBD1 covers 8 bases. The V gene end was trimmed by 5 bases and the J gene end by 5 bases; junction bases not matched to a gene: 5. CDR1 and CDR2 from the germline V gene are SNHLY and FYNNEI. The length of the CDR3 is 13 residues. CDR3 nucleotide sequence: TGTGCCAGCAGTCTGGACAGGGTACACGAGCAGTACTTC. Residues: CASSLDRVHEQYF.

Only one count was recorded for this clone. This rearrangement joins TRBV12-3 or TRBV12-4 to TRBJ2-4; TRBD2 is a possible D gene (6 bases). The CDR3 loop spans 12 amino acids. Trimming removed 6 bases at V and 8 bases at J, with 11 bases between. Here the CDR3 DNA reads TGTGCCAGCAGCTACACGGGAGACATTCAGTACTTC. Its protein is CASSYTGDIQYF.

This clone was seen just once. The CDR3 sequence: CASSWTAGPSTDTQYF. The CDR3 nucleotides read TGTGCCAGCAGCTGGACGGCGGGCCCTAGCACAGATACGCAGTATTTT. This chain uses TRBV11-2 with TRBJ2-3; D perhaps matches TRBD2 (5 bases). CDR3 length: 16 residues. CDR1 is SGHAT and CDR2 is FQNNGV in the germline V gene. The V gene lost 4 bases and the J gene lost 0 bases, with 14 bases spanning the gap.

The chain couples TRBV11-2 to TRBJ1-6, with 9 positions matching TRBD1. The CDR3 covers 15 residues. Germline V gives CDR1 SGHAT, CDR2 FQNNGV. J lost 10 bases, V lost 5 bases, and 9 bases had no gene match. The CDR3 protein is CASSATGTGLSPLHF. Written as DNA, the CDR3 is TGTGCCAGCAGCGCGACCGGGACAGGGTTATCACCCCTCCACTTT.

The rearrangement links TRBV18 to TRBJ2-2; no firm D call. CDR1 is KGHSH, CDR2 LQKENI, per germline. Trimming took off 5 bases at V and 0 bases at J, with 4 bases between the two ends. The CDR3 has 13 amino acids. The CDR3 DNA reads as TGTGCCAGCTCAGGGACGAACACCGGGGAGCTGTTTTTT. Encoded protein: CASSGTNTGELFF.

This CDR3 reads CAWSVKGVAGYTF. CDR3 bases: TGTGCCTGGAGTGTAAAAGGGGTAGCTGGCTACACCTTC. The J gene is TRBJ1-2, the V gene TRBV30; tentatively, D is TRBD1 (5 bases). Trimming took 0 bases from V and 7 from J, leaving 12 bases between them. Germline CDR1 reads GTSNPN; CDR2 reads SVGIG (reference sequence). CDR3 length: 13 amino acids.

This chain connects TRBV2 to TRBJ2-7; possibly TRBD1 for D (9 bases). CDR1 is SNHLY, CDR2 FYNNEI, per germline. This CDR3 comprises 16 residues. V lost 6 bases and J 2 bases, leaving 20 bases between the germline ends. The CDR3 DNA follows: TGTGCCAGCAGCGGGAGGGGCACAGGGGGCACCTACGAGCAGTACTTC. It specifies CASSGRGTGGTYEQYF.

The chain joins TRBV5-1 to TRBJ2-1; the match to TRBD2 covers 12 bases. Germline CDR1 SGHRS, CDR2 YFSETQ. This CDR3 comprises 16 residues. Trimming at V came to 4 bases and at J to 5 bases, leaving 7 bases not matched to a gene. Written as DNA, the CDR3 is TGCGCCAGCAGCCTCGGGACTAGCGGGCTCAACAATGAGCAGTTCTTC. Its translation is CASSLGTSGLNNEQFF.

The J gene is TRBJ1-1, the V gene TRBV7-9; D is perhaps TRBD1 (5 bases). The CDR3 runs 14 residues. V was shortened by 1 base and J by 4 bases, with 10 bases between the two germline ends. Germline assignment: CDR1 SEHNR and CDR2 FQNEAQ (reference sequence). CDR3 amino acids: CASSLGVGGTEAFF. Written as DNA, the CDR3 is TGTGCCAGCAGCTTAGGGGTGGGGGGCACTGAAGCTTTCTTT.

The V call is TRBV7-2, the J call TRBJ2-5; TRBD2 is a possible D gene (5 bases). V lost 2 bases, J lost 3 bases, and 10 bases lay in between. Germline CDR1 reads SGHTA; CDR2 reads FQGNSA. The CDR3 covers 14 residues. The CDR3: CASSLFGLKETQYF. The CDR3 DNA is TGTGCCAGCAGCTTATTTGGACTGAAAGAGACCCAGTACTTC.

This chain links TRBV6-5 with TRBJ2-7; D is possibly TRBD1 (5 bases). CDR1 is MNHEY, CDR2 SVGAGI, per germline. The CDR3 extends over 13 amino acids. The CDR3 nucleotides read TGTGCTATCGGCAGGGCTAAGGACTACGAGCAGTACTTC. Its protein product is CAIGRAKDYEQYF.

This clone has more than one count but fewer than ten. V is TRBV5-1 and J is TRBJ1-6, with 9 positions matching TRBD1. Trimming took 5 bases from V and 8 from J; bases not matched to a gene: 11. Germline V gene data show CDR1 as SGHRS and CDR2 as YFSETQ. The CDR3 is 16 residues long. The CDR3 sequence: CASSRSTGTGYSPLHF. CDR3 bases: TGCGCCAGCAGTAGATCGACCGGGACAGGGTATTCACCCCTCCACTTT.

CDR3 sequence reads: CASSLAGITEAFF. The CDR3 bases are TGTGCCAGCAGTTTAGCGGGGATCACTGAAGCTTTCTTT. This chain uses TRBV28 with TRBJ1-1; D not certain. Germline CDR1 MDHEN, CDR2 SYDVKM. V shed 2 bases and J shed 4 bases, with 8 bases lying between them. The CDR3 spans 13 residues.

The chain combines TRBV5-1 with TRBJ2-3, with D possibly matching TRBD2 (5 bases). The CDR3 is 14 residues long. V gave up 1 base and J gave up 5 bases, with 11 bases separating them. Germline lookup yields CDR1 SGHRS and CDR2 YFSETQ. CDR3 protein: CASSLSGGGDTQYF. For the CDR3, the DNA is TGCGCCAGCAGCTTGTCCGGAGGTGGAGATACGCAGTATTTT.

This clone turned up a few times. The rearrangement uses TRBV7-2 and TRBJ1-6; no firm D call. This CDR3 contains 14 residues. Per the germline V gene, CDR1 is SGHTA and CDR2 is FQGNSA. Trimming left V 0 bases short and J 7 bases short, with 7 bases between. The CDR3 loop reads CASSLAGFNSPLHF. The CDR3 DNA reads as TGTGCCAGCAGCTTAGCAGGGTTCAATTCACCCCTCCACTTT. The whole variable domain, remainder taken from reference TRBV7-2 and TRBJ1-6, is GAGVSQSPSNKVTEKGKDVELRCDPISGHTALYWYRQSLGQGLEFLIYFQGNSAPDKSGLPSDRFSAERTGGSVSTLTIQRTQQEDSAVYLCASSLAGFNSPLHFGNGTRLTVT.

The chain combines TRBV4-1 with TRBJ2-1; D tentatively reads TRBD1 or TRBD2 (6 bases each). Germline CDR1 and CDR2: MGHRA and YSYEKL. The CDR3 loop spans 16 amino acids. V lost 4 bases, J lost 6 bases, and 19 bases lay in between. The CDR3 coding sequence is TGCGCCAGCAGCCCGAACGGGGGCCCTGGTGGCAATGAGCAGTTCTTC. As protein: CASSPNGGPGGNEQFF.

The chain joins TRBV2 to TRBJ2-7, with 16 bases lining up with TRBD2. J lost 6 bases, V lost 6 bases, and 11 bases had no gene match. Germline values: CDR1 SNHLY, CDR2 FYNNEI. The CDR3 has 17 amino acids. The DNA for the CDR3 is TGTGCCAGCAGCGGGACTAGCGGGAGGGCCTGGTCGGGCGAGCAGTACTTC. Its translation: CASSGTSGRAWSGEQYF.

The CDR3 loop is CASGSFNQPQHF. The CDR3 DNA is TGTGCTAGTGGTTCTTTCAATCAGCCCCAGCATTTT. This sequence joins TRBV12-5 and TRBJ1-5; D is unclear. The CDR3 contains 12 residues. Germline V gene data show CDR1 as LGHNT and CDR2 as FRNRAP. Deletions cut 4 bases from V and 3 bases from J, with 4 bases between.

This chain connects TRBV24-1 to TRBJ2-2; 10 bases line up with TRBD2. The CDR3 spans 17 residues. The junction had 5 bases not matched to a gene; V was cut back by 4 bases and J by 1 base. CDR1 and CDR2 from the germline V gene are KGHDR and SFDVKD. The CDR3 loop reads CATSEAGLAMNTGELFF. CDR3 in DNA: TGTGCCACCAGTGAGGCGGGACTAGCGATGAACACCGGGGAGCTGTTTTTT.

This clone is a singleton in its sample. The chain uses TRBV3-1 (or the pseudogene TRBV3-2) and TRBJ1-2; D gene ambiguous. The CDR3 covers 12 residues. Germline V gives CDR1 LGHDT, CDR2 YNNKEL (reference sequence). Trimming cost V 1 base and J 5 bases, with 5 bases left between them. CDR3 sequence reads: CASSQVLYGYTF. In DNA form, the CDR3 reads TGTGCCAGCAGCCAAGTCCTGTATGGCTACACCTTC.

V and J are TRBV19 and TRBJ2-1; 13 positions match TRBD2. The CDR3 has 15 residues. Losses at the gene ends were 3 bases for V and 9 bases for J; bases not matched to a gene: 5. Germline V lookup: CDR1 LNHDA, CDR2 SQIVND (reference sequence). CDR3 coding DNA: TGTGCCAGTAGTATTGCCGGACTAGCGGGAGTTGAGCAGTTCTTC. Its translation is CASSIAGLAGVEQFF.

This chain joins TRBV9 and TRBJ1-4; D might be TRBD1 (5 bases). CDR1 and CDR2 (germline): SGDLS, YYNGEE. The CDR3 extends over 17 amino acids. The V gene lost 4 bases and the J gene lost 2 bases, with 18 bases spanning the gap. The CDR3 nucleotides read TGTGCCAGCAGCCTCCGTAGGGGTGAGGGGACTAATGAAAAACTGTTTTTT. As protein: CASSLRRGEGTNEKLFF.

V usage is TRBV28 and J usage is TRBJ1-1, with D perhaps TRBD1 (5 bases). Per the germline V gene, CDR1 is MDHEN and CDR2 is SYDVKM. This CDR3 is 13 amino acids long. V lost 10 bases and J 4 bases, leaving 16 bases between the germline ends. CDR3 nucleotides: TGTGCCATTTCCACGGCCGGGGGCACTGAAGCTTTCTTT. Its translation is CAISTAGGTEAFF.

To note about this clone: Other nucleotide sequences in the sample specify the same CDR3. The chain carries TRBV7-9 and TRBJ2-1; tentative D call: TRBD1 (6 bases). CDR1 is SEHNR and CDR2 is FQNEAQ in the germline V gene (reference sequence). The CDR3 is 13 amino acids. Trimming pared 5 bases from V and 10 bases from J, leaving 15 bases between. In nucleotides, the CDR3 is TGTGCCAGCAGCCTGACAGGTGTGGGCGAGCAGTTCTTC. Protein: CASSLTGVGEQFF. Using reference TRBV7-9 and TRBJ2-1 for the parts outside the CDR3, the full variable domain is DTGVSQNPRHKITKRGQNVTFRCDPISEHNRLYWYRQTLGQGPEFLTYFQNEAQLEKSRLLSDRFSAERPKGSFSTLEIQRTEQGDSAMYLCASSLTGVGEQFFGPGTRLTVL.

The chain recombines TRBV5-1 with TRBJ2-7, with 10 positions matching TRBD1. This CDR3 is built from 15 residues. V trimming: 0 bases; J trimming: 4 bases; junction bases outside the gene matches: 4. CDR1 is SGHRS, CDR2 YFSETQ, per germline. CDR3 sequence: CASSLVPGQGYEQYF. For the CDR3, the DNA is TGCGCCAGCAGCTTGGTCCCGGGACAGGGGTACGAGCAGTACTTC.